Listed here are 10 T cell receptor beta chains from one sample, sequenced in a study of OX40 agonist ivuxolimab in advanced cancers. Sequencing used immunoSEQ multiplex PCR; TCRdb keeps in-frame clones, though not all of them. The table lists about 62,000 clones, approximately 90% of them singletons, with roughly an eighth in the top ten. The starting material was CD4+ or CD8+ T cells sorted from blood, obtained in a trial of the OX40 agonist ivuxolimab. All receptors derive from an adult with an advanced solid tumor such as melanoma, head and neck, liver or kidney cancer.

This chain links TRBV7-6 with TRBJ2-7; 8 bases agree with TRBD2. The ends lost 5 bases at V and 6 bases at J; junction bases unmatched: 9. CDR1 and CDR2 (germline): SGHVS, FNYEAQ. The CDR3 runs 14 residues. The DNA for the CDR3 is TGTGCCAGCAGCCCAACAGCGGGAGTCGGCGAGCAGTACTTC. Translated, it gives CASSPTAGVGEQYF.

V gene TRBV12-5 combines with J gene TRBJ2-7; D gene uncertain. The CDR3 is 17 amino acids. Trimming left V 7 bases short and J 2 bases short, with 24 bases between. Germline-derived CDR1 and CDR2 are LGHNT and FRNRAP. CDR3 sequence (DNA): TGTGCTAGTGCCCCGCGCGCCCCGTCGAGTGAGACCTACGAGCAGTACTTC. As protein: CASAPRAPSSETYEQYF.

The chain uses TRBV4-1 and TRBJ2-7; D not resolved. The germline gives CDR1 MGHRA, CDR2 YSYEKL. The V gene lost 1 base and the J gene lost 9 bases, with 19 bases spanning the gap. CDR3 size: 15 residues. The CDR3 nucleotides are TGCGCCAGCAGCCAAGGGGTGCCCTTAATAACTGTGCAGTACTTC. Encoded protein: CASSQGVPLITVQYF.

CDR3 region: CASSFEPGQAYEQYF. CDR3 coding DNA: TGCGCCAGCAGCTTCGAACCGGGACAGGCTTACGAGCAGTACTTC. The chain employs TRBV5-1 and TRBJ2-7; TRBD1 matches at 8 bases. The J segment lost 4 bases and the V segment lost 2 bases, leaving 8 bases of the junction unmatched. The germline V gene has CDR1 SGHRS and CDR2 YFSETQ. This CDR3 spans 15 amino acids.

This clone was seen a handful of times. The CDR3 nucleotides are TGTGCCAGCAGCTCACCTATAAAGGACAGGGGATTCATGAACACTGAAGCTTTCTTT. Its translation is CASSSPIKDRGFMNTEAFF. The chain links TRBV5-8 to TRBJ1-1; TRBD1 matches 9 bases. The CDR3 has 19 amino acids. CDR1 and CDR2 (germline): SGHTS, YDEGEE. J lost 0 bases, V lost 3 bases, and 15 bases had no gene match. The full variable domain, in which reference TRBV5-8 and TRBJ1-1 provide the parts outside the CDR3, is EAGVTQSPTHLIKTRGQQATLRCSPISGHTSVYWYQQALGLGLQFLLWYDEGEERNRGNFPPRFSGRQFPNYSSELNVNALELEDSALYLCASSSPIKDRGFMNTEAFFGQGTRLTVV.

The chain combines TRBV27 with TRBJ2-6, with D possibly being TRBD1 or TRBD2 (5 bases each). Germline lookup yields CDR1 MNHEY and CDR2 SMNVEV (reference sequence). CDR3 size: 15 residues. The V end was cut by 3 bases, the J end by 0 bases, with 6 bases between. CDR3 protein: CASSFGTSGANVLTF. In DNA, the CDR3 is TGTGCCAGCAGTTTTGGGACCTCTGGGGCCAACGTCCTGACTTTC.

This sequence joins TRBV29-1 and TRBJ1-1, with D possibly being TRBD1 (6 bases). The CDR3 runs 17 residues. The ends were cut back, 6 bases at V and 4 bases at J, with 27 bases in the middle. Per germline, CDR1 SQVTM and CDR2 ANQGSEA. The CDR3, as DNA: TGCAGCGTCGACGGGATACAGGGCGGGTCGGTTTTCACTGAAGCTTTCTTT. It is translated as CSVDGIQGGSVFTEAFF.

In its sample, this clone was seen once. This sequence joins TRBV27 and TRBJ2-1; 14 nucleotides line up with TRBD2. CDR3 size: 15 residues. The germline V gene encodes CDR1 MNHEY and CDR2 SMNVEV (reference sequence). After removal of 5 bases from V and 11 bases from J, the junction contained 8 bases not matched to a gene. CDR3 sequence reads: CASSPGTSGSLQQFF. Here the CDR3 DNA reads TGTGCCAGCAGTCCCGGGACTAGCGGGAGTCTCCAGCAGTTCTTC.

This chain's CDR3 is CASSQYMGPTDTQYF. In DNA, the CDR3 is TGCGCCAGCAGCCAATATATGGGGCCCACAGATACGCAGTATTTT. The rearrangement joins TRBV4-1 to TRBJ2-3, with D possibly TRBD1 on 5 matching bases. Germline CDR1 MGHRA, CDR2 YSYEKL. This CDR3 is built from 15 residues. V dropped 2 bases and J dropped 2 bases, with 11 bases sitting between them.

The chain recombines TRBV10-3 with TRBJ2-7; the D gene is possibly TRBD1 (5 bases). Germline V gives CDR1 ENHRY, CDR2 SYGVKD. V was shortened by 8 bases and J by 3 bases, with 14 bases between the two germline ends. CDR3 size: 13 residues. CDR3 DNA: TGTGCCATCTCCCCCCCAGGGCTCTACGAGCAGTACTTC. It yields the protein CAISPPGLYEQYF.